These T cell receptor beta chains were read from a single sample in a study of CD8 T cells in Susac syndrome. TCRdb ran MiXCR on the immunoSEQ multiplex PCR reads and lists one entry per CDR3 protein. This table holds around 280,000 distinct CDR3 sequences, roughly nine tenths found once. The material sequenced was CD4+ T cells from PBMCs. These receptor sequences come from a human donor with multiple sclerosis. The CDR3 runs from the conserved cysteine through the conserved F or W.

V,J,CDR3
TRBV19,TRBJ2-7,CASSKPSGTYEQYF
TRBV15,TRBJ1-3,CATSPRGTGGNTIYF
TRBV7-6,TRBJ1-2,CASSLEPGGLYGYTF
TRBV7-2,TRBJ1-1,CASSLWGRAEAFF
TRBV12-3/TRBV12-4,TRBJ2-7,CASSLTGVPGKQYF
TRBV7-2,TRBJ2-7,CASSSIMNYEQYF
TRBV7-9,TRBJ1-5,CASSNSASSGNINQPQHF
TRBV20-1,TRBJ2-3,CSASIGGTDTQYF
TRBV29-1,TRBJ2-1,CSVDIALAEQFF
TRBV6-2/TRBV6-3,TRBJ1-4,CASSPVNEKLFF
TRBV12-3/TRBV12-4,TRBJ2-5,CASSPGTGATFEETQYF
TRBV6-1,TRBJ2-1,CASSQPGLAGPSYNEQFF
TRBV6-5,TRBJ2-1,CASSYGLGQGMSEQFF
TRBV15,TRBJ1-6,CATSRAKGENSPLHF
TRBV6-2/TRBV6-3,TRBJ2-3,CASRGLAGYTDTQYF
TRBV30,TRBJ1-6,CAWSSLTRTNSPLHF
TRBV29-1,TRBJ2-1,CSATRATPQNEQFF
TRBV29-1,TRBJ2-1,CSAWIWSPDEQFF
TRBV10-2,TRBJ2-1,CASSESRQGAVHEQFF
TRBV3-1,TRBJ2-1,CASSQERAGGFYNEQFF
TRBV9,TRBJ1-1,CASSVVPEGRSTEAFF
TRBV24-1,TRBJ2-7,CATSAPDRDEQYF
TRBV5-1,TRBJ2-5,CASSPFTFGEETQYF
TRBV12-3/TRBV12-4,TRBJ1-4,CASSLRTGNEKLFF
TRBV20-1,TRBJ1-2,CSARGQGRGRAGYTF
TRBV27,TRBJ1-2,CASRKTSNYGYTF
TRBV6-6,TRBJ2-7,CASSPPGSSYEQYF
TRBV20-1,TRBJ2-2,CSASIQGTGELFF
TRBV18,TRBJ2-7,CASSPGLLYEQYF
TRBV4-3,TRBJ1-2,CASSQDAIIGYGYTF
TRBV28,TRBJ2-1,CASRGGVSYNEQFF
TRBV5-4,TRBJ1-6,CASRGSGNSPLHF
TRBV20-1,TRBJ2-3,CSASGGYDADTQYF
TRBV7-8,TRBJ1-6,CASSLRPRQGGGNSPLHF
TRBV5-1,TRBJ2-7,CASSLEAGEQYF
TRBV7-3,TRBJ2-2,CASSFRQGITGELFF
TRBV5-1,TRBJ2-3,CASSSVTGGTDTQYF
TRBV30,TRBJ1-1,CAWTVGNTEAFF
TRBV20-1,TRBJ2-1,CSARDLRLAGASNEQFF
TRBV18,TRBJ1-2,CASSPGGRDGYTF
TRBV20-1,TRBJ2-5,CSARPQETQYF
TRBV27,TRBJ2-7,CASSLPATPEERISYEQYF
TRBV20-1,TRBJ1-1,CSAKLFDSEAFF
TRBV11-3,TRBJ2-5,CASSLAGGSETQYF
TRBV19,TRBJ2-2,CATIRAPEGGELFF
TRBV5-5,TRBJ2-2,CASSLLGSGELFF
TRBV5-1,TRBJ1-4,CASSLTPGQATNEKLFF
TRBV20-1,TRBJ1-1,CSARAGTGHTEAFF
TRBV7-2,TRBJ2-7,CASSLTSGSSPYEQYF
TRBV7-9,TRBJ2-3,CASGESDTQYF
TRBV4-1,TRBJ2-1,CASRRTGAGNEQFF
TRBV19,TRBJ1-1,CASSMGKNTEAFF
TRBV5-1,TRBJ2-2,CASSLGIYRGANTGELFF